This TCR beta chain was identified in a study of blood T cell repertoires in COVID-19. About the research overall: Researchers got acute and convalescent COVID-19 samples from the United States, Italy and Spain.

CDR3 length: 17 residues. The germline CDR1 and CDR2 sequences are MGHRA and YSYEKL. The ends were cut back, 0 bases at V and 1 base at J, with 15 bases in the middle. Only in-frame clones appear in the TCRdb table, and some are missing; sequencing was by immunoSEQ multiplex PCR. The sample lists 200,000 to 250,000 clones, over 75% occurring once. The sequence was obtained from a man aged 40-50 years who had recovered from COVID-19. The sequencing input was PBMCs or T cells enriched from blood (not recorded which). The chain combines TRBV4-1 with TRBJ2-5, with TRBD2 as a possible D gene (6 bases). CDR3 amino acids: CASSQDWASASQETQYF. The CDR3 DNA reads as TGCGCCAGCAGCCAAGATTGGGCTAGCGCCTCCCAAGAGACCCAGTACTTC.